This T cell receptor beta chain was sequenced in a study of resident and recirculating memory T cells in vitiligo. On the study more broadly: Each patient gave two lesional and two nonlesional epidermal shave biopsies, plus PBMCs.

Sequencing was performed with immunoSEQ multiplex PCR; in TCRdb, only in-frame clones are kept and a portion is missing. The repertoire holds 72,000 or so clones, with 92% as singletons. The V end was cut by 2 bases, the J end by 4 bases, with 10 bases between. Germline V gives CDR1 SGHTS, CDR2 YDEGEE. There are 14 residues in the CDR3. The study's findings and limits: Vitiligo lesions lacked a unique dominant clone, and clonality varied.

Worth noting for this clone: Its antigen remains unknown.

The chain recombines TRBV5-8 with TRBJ1-5, with D possibly being TRBD1 (6 bases). The specimen was blood. This clonotype originated in a male donor with vitiligo. In DNA form, the CDR3 reads TGTGCCAGCAGCTTTTACAGGGCAAATCAGCCCCAGCATTTT. It encodes CASSFYRANQPQHF. Together with reference TRBV5-8 and TRBJ1-5, the CDR3 gives the full variable domain: EAGVTQSPTHLIKTRGQQATLRCSPISGHTSVYWYQQALGLGLQFLLWYDEGEERNRGNFPPRFSGRQFPNYSSELNVNALELEDSALYLCASSFYRANQPQHFGDGTRLSIL.